Each of the 15 T cell receptor beta chains below was sequenced from the same sample in a study of T cells in Graves' hyperthyroidism and ophthalmopathy. Amplified regions were TCR beta CDR3 sequences from RNA transcripts. An initial round of RT-PCR targeting the TCR CDR3 relied on the HTBI primer set. TCRdb re-called the multiplex PCR reads through MiXCR, storing one row per CDR3 protein. The sample shows about 160,000 distinct CDR3 sequences, over 8% of them seen only once. Sequenced material: blood. Receptor source: a woman aged 18 to 35 with Graves' hyperthyroidism that later progressed to Graves' ophthalmopathy.

The rearrangement joins TRBV5-1 to TRBJ2-2; 8 bases fit TRBD2. V gave up 0 bases and J gave up 6 bases; unmatched junction bases: 4. The CDR3 covers 15 residues. CDR1 and CDR2 from the germline V gene are SGHRS and YFSETQ. CDR3 bases: TGCGCCAGCAGCTTGGAGGCTAGCGGGCCCGGGGAGCTGTTTTTT. It translates to CASSLEASGPGELFF. The entire variable domain, with the rest obtained from reference TRBV5-1 and TRBJ2-2, is as follows: KAGVTQTPRYLIKTRGQQVTLSCSPISGHRSVSWYQQTPGQGLQFLFEYFSETQRNKGNFPGRFSGRQFSNSRSEMNVSTLELGDSALYLCASSLEASGPGELFFGEGSRLTVL.

Only a few counts were recorded for this clonotype. The chain combines TRBV7-2 with TRBJ2-4; 8 positions agree with TRBD2. V lost 4 bases to trimming and J lost 2 bases; unmatched junction nucleotides: 10. Germline-derived CDR1 and CDR2 are SGHTA and FQGNSA. The CDR3 runs 17 residues. CDR3 nucleotides: TGTGCCAGCAGCTCAACGGGAGGGCAGGGAACCAAAAACATTCAGTACTTC. Protein product: CASSSTGGQGTKNIQYF.

This clonotype was detected a few times. This chain joins TRBV6-6 and TRBJ1-2, with 8 bases lining up with TRBD1. Trimming removed 2 bases from V and 4 bases from J; junction bases left unmatched: 3. The CDR3 contains 14 residues. The germline gives CDR1 MNHNY, CDR2 SVGAGI (reference sequence). CDR3 coding DNA: TGTGCCAGCAGTTACAGGGACAGGTTCTATGGCTACACCTTC. It yields the protein CASSYRDRFYGYTF.

This clonotype was seen many times. The rearrangement joins TRBV30 to TRBJ1-5; D is perhaps TRBD1 (6 bases). The CDR3 covers 13 residues. Germline V CDR1 and CDR2: GTSNPN, SVGIG (reference sequence). V lost 4 bases and J lost 4, with 11 bases in between. For the CDR3, the DNA is TGTGCCTGGAATAAAGGGGGGAATCAGCCCCAGCATTTT. This codes for CAWNKGGNQPQHF.

The V and J genes are TRBV28 and TRBJ1-1; D gene unclear. The germline CDR1 and CDR2 sequences are MDHEN and SYDVKM. V dropped 3 bases and J dropped 9 bases, with 8 bases sitting between them. This CDR3 is 11 amino acids long. CDR3 DNA: TGTGCCAGCAGTTTGAGGGCTCAAGCTTTCTTT. Translated: CASSLRAQAFF.

This clonotype was recorded at least ten times. This chain links TRBV3-1 with TRBJ2-5; 10 bases are shared with TRBD2. In germline, CDR1 is LGHDT, CDR2 YNNKEL (reference sequence). This CDR3 contains 16 residues. The V gene end was trimmed by 3 bases and the J gene end by 2 bases; junction bases not matched to a gene: 6. The CDR3 here is CASSHLLAGEQETQYF. The CDR3 nucleotides are TGTGCCAGCAGCCACCTGCTAGCGGGGGAGCAAGAGACCCAGTACTTC.

This clonotype was recorded at least ten times. The chain combines TRBV12-3 or TRBV12-4 with TRBJ2-2; 11 bases match TRBD2. J was trimmed by 5 bases and V by 6 bases; bases with no gene match: 8. The CDR3 is 16 amino acids. The DNA of the CDR3 is TGTGCCAGCAGCACTAGCGGGGGAGTACAGACCGGGGAGCTGTTTTTT. Encoded protein: CASSTSGGVQTGELFF.

This clonotype showed up many times. The chain links TRBV2 to TRBJ1-2; D is unclear. The V and J ends lost 0 bases and 4 bases respectively, with 12 bases between them. CDR1 and CDR2 (germline): SNHLY, FYNNEI. CDR3 length: 15 amino acids. The CDR3 loop reads CASSEAHSPGYGYTF. The CDR3 region has the DNA TGTGCCAGCAGTGAAGCGCATTCGCCCGGCTATGGCTACACCTTC.

The table lists this clonotype with many counts. The V gene is TRBV24-1, the J gene TRBJ2-3; D may be TRBD2 (5 bases). The V and J ends lost 3 bases and 8 bases respectively, with 14 bases between them. CDR3 length equals 14 residues. Looked up from germline, CDR1 is KGHDR and CDR2 is SFDVKD. The CDR3 here is CATSDPTPGSTQYF. CDR3 DNA sequence: TGTGCCACCAGTGATCCAACCCCGGGGAGTACGCAGTATTTT.

This clonotype was detected a few times. The gene calls are TRBV20-1 and TRBJ1-4; the D gene is possibly TRBD1 (5 bases). V gave up 1 base and J gave up 0 bases, with 12 bases separating them. The CDR3 is made up of 16 amino acids. Germline V gives CDR1 DFQATT, CDR2 SNEGSKA (reference sequence). The chain's CDR3 is CSARVGPIATNEKLFF. CDR3 DNA: TGCAGTGCTAGAGTGGGACCGATTGCAACTAATGAAAAACTGTTTTTT.

This clonotype appeared a few times. A much larger clonotype is one base distant, so this may be a read error. The rearrangement uses TRBV6-2 or TRBV6-3 and TRBJ2-2; TRBD2 matches at 9 bases. Germline V gene lookup returns CDR1 MNHEY and CDR2 SVGEGT. There are 16 residues in the CDR3. This chain's CDR3 is CACSPTPSGMGGELFF. In DNA, the CDR3 is TGTGCCTGCAGTCCAACCCCTAGCGGGATGGGCGGGGAGCTGTTTTTT.

The V and J genes are TRBV7-3 and TRBJ2-3; the match to TRBD2 covers 7 bases. V lost 2 bases, J lost 5 bases, and 4 bases stayed unmatched. This CDR3 is 14 amino acids long. CDR1 and CDR2 from the germline V gene are SGHTA and FQGTGA. Here the CDR3 DNA reads TGTGCCAGCAGCTTATGGGGGGGGAAAGATACGCAGTATTTT. Translating it yields CASSLWGGKDTQYF.

Ten or more counts support this clonotype. The CDR3 reads CASSVGAGSNQPQHF. DNA of the CDR3: TGTGCCAGCAGTGTTGGGGCGGGTAGCAATCAGCCCCAGCATTTT. The gene calls are TRBV2 and TRBJ1-5; tentatively, D is TRBD1 (5 bases). The germline gives CDR1 SNHLY, CDR2 FYNNEI. CDR3 size: 15 residues. Trimming shortened V by 4 bases and J by 0 bases, and 10 bases separated the two germline ends.

The rearrangement joins TRBV2 to TRBJ2-5; D call uncertain. The CDR3 consists of 13 residues. V dropped 6 bases and J dropped 2 bases, with 10 bases sitting between them. Germline values: CDR1 SNHLY, CDR2 FYNNEI. The CDR3 region is CASSLDVQETQYF. In nucleotides, the CDR3 is TGTGCCAGCAGCCTAGACGTGCAAGAGACCCAGTACTTC.

Points on this clonotype: At one of its ends the junction is not consistent with the germline gene, which may arise from a read error. The chain uses TRBV12-3 or TRBV12-4 and TRBJ1-1; D unresolved. This CDR3 has 13 residues. CDR3 sequence reads: CANSLFRNTEAFF. The CDR3 coding sequence is TGTGCCAACAGTTTATTTAGGAACACTGAAGCTTTCTTT.